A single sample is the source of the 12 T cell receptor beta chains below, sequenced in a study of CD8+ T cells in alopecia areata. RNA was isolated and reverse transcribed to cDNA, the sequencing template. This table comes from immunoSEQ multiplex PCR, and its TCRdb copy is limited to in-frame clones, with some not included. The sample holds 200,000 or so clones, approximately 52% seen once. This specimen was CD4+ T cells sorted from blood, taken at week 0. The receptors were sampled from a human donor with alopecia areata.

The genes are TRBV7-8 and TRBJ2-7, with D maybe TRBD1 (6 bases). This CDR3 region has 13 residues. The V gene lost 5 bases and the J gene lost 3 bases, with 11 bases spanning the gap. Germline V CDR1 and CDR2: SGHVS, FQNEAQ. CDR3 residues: CASSHRVVYEQYF. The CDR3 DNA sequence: TGTGCCAGCAGCCACAGGGTCGTCTACGAGCAGTACTTC.

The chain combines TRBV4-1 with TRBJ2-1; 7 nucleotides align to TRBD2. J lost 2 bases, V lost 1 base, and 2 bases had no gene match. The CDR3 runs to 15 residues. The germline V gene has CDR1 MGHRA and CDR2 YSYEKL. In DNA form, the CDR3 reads TGCGCCAGCAGCCAAGGCGGGAGAACCTACAATGAGCAGTTCTTC. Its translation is CASSQGGRTYNEQFF.

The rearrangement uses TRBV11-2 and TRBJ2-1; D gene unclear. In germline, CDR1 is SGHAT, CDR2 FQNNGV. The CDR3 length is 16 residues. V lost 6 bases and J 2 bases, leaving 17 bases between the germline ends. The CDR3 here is CASSRINARPYNEQFF. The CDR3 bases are TGTGCCAGCAGTCGTATCAACGCCCGACCCTACAATGAGCAGTTCTTC.

CDR3 in DNA: TGTGCCAGCAGCTTACCTGGTTTGGGGACCCAGTACTTC. Translation gives CASSLPGLGTQYF. V gene TRBV11-3 combines with J gene TRBJ2-5, with D unclear. This CDR3 comprises 13 residues. Deletions cut 2 bases from V and 7 bases from J, with 11 bases between. CDR1 is SGHNT and CDR2 is YENEEA in the germline V gene. Full variable domain (missing parts from reference TRBV11-3 and TRBJ2-5): EAGVVQSPRYKIIEKKQPVAFWCNPISGHNTLYWYLQNLGQGPELLIRYENEEAVDDSQLPKDRFSAERLKGVDSTLKIQPAELGDSAVYLCASSLPGLGTQYFGPGTRLLVL.

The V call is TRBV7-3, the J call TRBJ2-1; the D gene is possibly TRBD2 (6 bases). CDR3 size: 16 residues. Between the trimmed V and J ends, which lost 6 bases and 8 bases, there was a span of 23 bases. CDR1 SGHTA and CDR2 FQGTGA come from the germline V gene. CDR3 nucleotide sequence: TGTGCCAGCAGTCTCGGAGGGGTAGGGGCCCAGTATGAGCAGTTCTTC. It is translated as CASSLGGVGAQYEQFF.

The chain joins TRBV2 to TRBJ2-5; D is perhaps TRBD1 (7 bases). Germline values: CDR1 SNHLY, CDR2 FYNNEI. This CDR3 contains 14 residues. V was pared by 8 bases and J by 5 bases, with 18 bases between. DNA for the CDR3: TGTGCCAGCTCAGGCCAGGGGGGACGGGAGACCCAGTACTTC. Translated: CASSGQGGRETQYF.

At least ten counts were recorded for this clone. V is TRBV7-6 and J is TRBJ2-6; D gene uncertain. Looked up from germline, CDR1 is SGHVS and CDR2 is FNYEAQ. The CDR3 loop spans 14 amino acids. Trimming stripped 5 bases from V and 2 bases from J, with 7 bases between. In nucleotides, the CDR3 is TGTGCCAGCAGCCCCATGACTGGGGCCAACGTCCTGACTTTC. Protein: CASSPMTGANVLTF.

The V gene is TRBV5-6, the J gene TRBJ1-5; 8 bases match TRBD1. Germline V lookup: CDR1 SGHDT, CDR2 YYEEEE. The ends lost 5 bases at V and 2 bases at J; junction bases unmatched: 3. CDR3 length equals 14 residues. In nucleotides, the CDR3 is TGTGCCAGCAGTCCGGGACAGGGCAATCAGCCCCAGCATTTT. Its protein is CASSPGQGNQPQHF.

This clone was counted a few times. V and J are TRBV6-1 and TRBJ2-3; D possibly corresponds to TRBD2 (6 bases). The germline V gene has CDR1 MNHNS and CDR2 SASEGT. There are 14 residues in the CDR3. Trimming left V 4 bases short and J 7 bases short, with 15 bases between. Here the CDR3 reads CASSARGILNTQYF. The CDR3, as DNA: TGTGCCAGCAGTGCCCGGGGGATCCTTAATACGCAGTATTTT.

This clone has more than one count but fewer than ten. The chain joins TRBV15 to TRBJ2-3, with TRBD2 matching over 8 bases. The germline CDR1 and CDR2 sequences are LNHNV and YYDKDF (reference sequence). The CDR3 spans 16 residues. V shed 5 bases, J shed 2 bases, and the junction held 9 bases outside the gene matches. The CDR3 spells CATSPSLAGFTDTQYF. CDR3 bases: TGTGCCACCAGCCCCTCCTTAGCGGGGTTCACAGATACGCAGTATTTT.

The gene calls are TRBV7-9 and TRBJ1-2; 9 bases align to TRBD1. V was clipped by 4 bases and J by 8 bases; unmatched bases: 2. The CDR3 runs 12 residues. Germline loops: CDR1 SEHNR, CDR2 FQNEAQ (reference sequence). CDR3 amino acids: CASSSQGAGYTF. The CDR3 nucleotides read TGTGCCAGCAGCTCACAGGGGGCAGGCTACACCTTC.

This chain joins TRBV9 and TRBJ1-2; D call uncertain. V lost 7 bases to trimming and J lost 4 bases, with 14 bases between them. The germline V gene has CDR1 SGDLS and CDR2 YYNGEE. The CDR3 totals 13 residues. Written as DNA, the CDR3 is TGTGCCAGCGCAGGCGGACGCGCCTATGGCTACACCTTC. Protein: CASAGGRAYGYTF.